Below, one TCR beta chain is given with its context. The data stem from a study of blood T cell repertoires in COVID-19. In the study overall: The analysed material was cDNA or gDNA that came from T cells, B-cell-depleted T cells, or PBMCs.

The CDR3 totals 17 residues. Per the germline V gene, CDR1 is SGHTA and CDR2 is FQGTGA. The ends lost 1 base at V and 0 bases at J; junction bases unmatched: 8. Assay: immunoSEQ multiplex PCR; the TCRdb copy retains only in-frame clones and omits some. Here the sample spans approximately 260,000 clones, around 88% being singletons. The cohort comprised adults aged about 18 to 89 years residing in about two dozen US areas. Which cohort a participant joined came from the clinical history participants gave. Material: PBMCs or T cells enriched from blood (not recorded which). This clonotype originated in a woman between 35 and 50 years old with acute COVID-19. The chain uses TRBV7-3 and TRBJ1-2, with 7 nucleotides matching TRBD1. The CDR3 loop reads CASSLRHAGGPNYGYTF. DNA for the CDR3: TGTGCCAGCAGCTTAAGACATGCAGGGGGGCCTAACTATGGCTACACCTTC.